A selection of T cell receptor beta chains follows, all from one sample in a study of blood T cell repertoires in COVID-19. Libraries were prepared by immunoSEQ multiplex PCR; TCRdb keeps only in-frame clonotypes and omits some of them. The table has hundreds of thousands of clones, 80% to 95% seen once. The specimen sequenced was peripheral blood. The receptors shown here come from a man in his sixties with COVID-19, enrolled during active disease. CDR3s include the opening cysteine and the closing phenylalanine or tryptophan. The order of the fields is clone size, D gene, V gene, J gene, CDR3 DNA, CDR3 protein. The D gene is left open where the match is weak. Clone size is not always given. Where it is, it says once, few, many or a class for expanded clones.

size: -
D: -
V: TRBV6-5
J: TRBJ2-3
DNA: TGTGCCAGCAGAGGACTACCGGGCACAGATACGCAGTATTTT
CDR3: CASRGLPGTDTQYF

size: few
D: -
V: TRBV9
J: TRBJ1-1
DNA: TGTGCCAGCAGCGCCGGGACTCTCACTGAAGCTTTCTTT
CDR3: CASSAGTLTEAFF

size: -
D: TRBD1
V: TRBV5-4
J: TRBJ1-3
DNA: TGTGCCAGCAGCTTGGGGACAGGGAGCTCTGGAAACACCATATATTTT
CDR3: CASSLGTGSSGNTIYF

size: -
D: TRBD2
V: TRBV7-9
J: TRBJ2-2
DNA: TGTGCCAGCAGCCCCCTACCTAGCGGGGGGAAGAACACCGGGGAGCTGTTTTTT
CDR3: CASSPLPSGGKNTGELFF

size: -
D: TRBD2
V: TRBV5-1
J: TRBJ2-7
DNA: TGCGCCAGCAGCACAGGAATAACTAGCGGGTGGAACTACGAGCAGTACTTC
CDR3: CASSTGITSGWNYEQYF

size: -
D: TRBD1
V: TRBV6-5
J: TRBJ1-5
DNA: TGTGCCAGCAGGCAGGACAGGGTCCGGGGACCCCAGCATTTT
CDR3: CASRQDRVRGPQHF

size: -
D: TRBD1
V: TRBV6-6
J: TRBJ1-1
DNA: TGTGCCAGCAGTAGGACAGGGCTGAACACTGAAGCTTTCTTT
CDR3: CASSRTGLNTEAFF

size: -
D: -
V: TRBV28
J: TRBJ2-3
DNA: TGTGCCAGCAGTTTGCAGGGAACTACGCAGTATTTT
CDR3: CASSLQGTTQYF

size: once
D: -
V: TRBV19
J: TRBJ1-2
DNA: TGTGCCAGTAGTACCACCTGGAGGGGCCATGGCTACACCTTC
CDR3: CASSTTWRGHGYTF

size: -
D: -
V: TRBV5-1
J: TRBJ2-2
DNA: TGCGCCAGCAGCTTGGGTCCCGCCGGGGAGCTGTTTTTT
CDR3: CASSLGPAGELFF

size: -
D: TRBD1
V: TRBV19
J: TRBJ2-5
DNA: TGTGCCAGTAGTGACAGGGTTGGGACCCAGTACTTC
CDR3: CASSDRVGTQYF

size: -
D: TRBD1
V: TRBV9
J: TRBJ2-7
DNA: TGTGCCAGCAGCGCCCAGGGGGCTAGCTACGAGCAGTACTTC
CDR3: CASSAQGASYEQYF

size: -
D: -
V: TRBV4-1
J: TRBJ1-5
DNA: TGCGCCAGCAGCCTTAGTCTCACAGGTCAGCCCCAGCATTTT
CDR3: CASSLSLTGQPQHF

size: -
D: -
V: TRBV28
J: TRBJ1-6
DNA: TGTGCCAGCGTTGACAGTTTGAATTCACCCCTCCACTTT
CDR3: CASVDSLNSPLHF

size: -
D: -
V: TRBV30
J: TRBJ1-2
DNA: TGTGCCTGGAGTGCCGACATGGACTATGGCTACACCTTC
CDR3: CAWSADMDYGYTF

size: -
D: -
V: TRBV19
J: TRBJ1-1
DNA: TGTGCCAGTAGTATGAGAGGGAACACTGAAGCTTTCTTT
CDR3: CASSMRGNTEAFF

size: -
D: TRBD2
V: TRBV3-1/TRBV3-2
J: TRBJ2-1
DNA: TGTGCCAGCAGCCCTAGCGGGGGGCCTCACAATGAGCAGTTCTTC
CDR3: CASSPSGGPHNEQFF

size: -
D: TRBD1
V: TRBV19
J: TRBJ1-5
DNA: TGTGCCAGTAAACAGGGGGCGCGTAGCAATCAGCCCCAGCATTTT
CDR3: CASKQGARSNQPQHF

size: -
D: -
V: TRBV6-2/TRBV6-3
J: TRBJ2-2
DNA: TGTGCCAGCAGTTTCCCATTCCACAGGGCCGGGGAGCTGTTTTTT
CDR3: CASSFPFHRAGELFF

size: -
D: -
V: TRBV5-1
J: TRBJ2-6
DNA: TGCGCCAGCAGCTTGAACCCTCAGGGAACTGGGGCCAACGTCCTGACTTTC
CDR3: CASSLNPQGTGANVLTF

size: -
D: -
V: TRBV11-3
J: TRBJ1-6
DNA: TGTGCCAGCAGCTTATCTTCTGTTTCACCCCTCCACTTT
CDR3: CASSLSSVSPLHF

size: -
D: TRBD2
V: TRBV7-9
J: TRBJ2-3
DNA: TGTGCCAGCAGCCGCGGGACTAGCGGGGCAGATACGCAGTATTTT
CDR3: CASSRGTSGADTQYF

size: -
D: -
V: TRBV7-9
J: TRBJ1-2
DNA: TGTGCCAGCAGCTACGTTGGAACAGGCCGTAACTATGGCTACACCTTC
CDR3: CASSYVGTGRNYGYTF

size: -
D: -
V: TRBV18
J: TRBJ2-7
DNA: TGTGCCAGCTCCCTCAGCTCCTACGAGCAGTACTTC
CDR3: CASSLSSYEQYF

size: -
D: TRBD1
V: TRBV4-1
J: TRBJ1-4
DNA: TGCGCCAGCAGCCTGGGACAGGGAGATGAAAAACTGTTTTTT
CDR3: CASSLGQGDEKLFF

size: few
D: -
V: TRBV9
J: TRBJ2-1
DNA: TGTGCCAGCAGCCCTTCCCGCTACTCCTACAATGAGCAGTTCTTC
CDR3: CASSPSRYSYNEQFF

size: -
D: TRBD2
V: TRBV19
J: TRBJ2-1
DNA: TGTGCCAGTAGTCCCCGGACTAGCGGAAATGAGCAGTTCTTC
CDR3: CASSPRTSGNEQFF

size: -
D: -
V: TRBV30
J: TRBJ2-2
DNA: TGTGCTTGGAGTCCGTTCAGGACGAACACCGGGGAGCTGTTTTTT
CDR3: CAWSPFRTNTGELFF

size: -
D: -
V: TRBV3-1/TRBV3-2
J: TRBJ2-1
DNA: TGTGCCAGCAGCCAAGTTCCCCTACAGCAGTTCTTC
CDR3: CASSQVPLQQFF

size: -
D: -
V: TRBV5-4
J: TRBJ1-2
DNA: TGTGCCAGCAGCTTGGACGGCTATGGCTACACCTTC
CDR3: CASSLDGYGYTF

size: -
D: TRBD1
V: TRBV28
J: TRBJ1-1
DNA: TGTGCCAGCAGGACAGGGGTTGCAAACACTGAAGCTTTCTTT
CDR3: CASRTGVANTEAFF

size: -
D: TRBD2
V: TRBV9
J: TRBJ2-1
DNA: TGTGCCAGCAGCGTAGGGTTCGGGAGGGGGACTGAGCAGTTCTTC
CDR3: CASSVGFGRGTEQFF

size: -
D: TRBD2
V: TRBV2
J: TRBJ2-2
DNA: TGTGCCAGCAGTGAAGCGGTACTAGCGGGGGGGGTGTTTTTT
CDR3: CASSEAVLAGGVFF

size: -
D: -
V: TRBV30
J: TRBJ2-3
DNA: TGTGCCTGGAGTATGACCGGAGGTACGCAGTATTTT
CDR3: CAWSMTGGTQYF

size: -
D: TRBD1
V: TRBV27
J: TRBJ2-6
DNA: TGTGCCAGCAGTACCGGGACAGGGATCATTTCTGGGGCCAACGTCCTGACTTTC
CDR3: CASSTGTGIISGANVLTF

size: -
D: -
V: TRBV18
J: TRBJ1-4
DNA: TGTGCCAGCTCACCGAGGGAGCTGGCTAATGAAAAACTGTTTTTT
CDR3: CASSPRELANEKLFF

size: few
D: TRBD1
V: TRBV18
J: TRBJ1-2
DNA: TGTGCCAGCTCACCAGGACAGGACTTCTATGGCTACACCTTC
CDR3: CASSPGQDFYGYTF

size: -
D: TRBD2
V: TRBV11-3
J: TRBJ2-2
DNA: TGTGCCAGCAGCCGCGGGGGGGGTGCCAAGACCGGGGAGCTGTTTTTT
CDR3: CASSRGGGAKTGELFF

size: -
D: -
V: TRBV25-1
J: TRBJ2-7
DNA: TGTGCCAGCTCAAAGACCGGGGTCCCCGAGCAGTACTTC
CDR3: CASSKTGVPEQYF

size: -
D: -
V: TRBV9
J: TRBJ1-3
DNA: TGTGCCAGCAGCGTAGACAGCTCCTCTAATGGAAACACCATATATTTT
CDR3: CASSVDSSSNGNTIYF

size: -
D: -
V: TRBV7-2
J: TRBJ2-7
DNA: TGTGCCAGCAGCCCAGGGCCAAGGGGGAACTACGAGCAGTACTTC
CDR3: CASSPGPRGNYEQYF

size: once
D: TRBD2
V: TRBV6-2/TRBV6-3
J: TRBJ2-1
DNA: TGTGCCAGCAGTGCGACTACTGGCGGGAGAGGGAATGAGCAGTTCTTC
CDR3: CASSATTGGRGNEQFF

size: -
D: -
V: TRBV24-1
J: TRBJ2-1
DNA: TGTGCCACCAGTGCGGAGCGGGTCGGTGAGCAGTTCTTC
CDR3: CATSAERVGEQFF

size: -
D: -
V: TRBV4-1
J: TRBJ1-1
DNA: TGCGCCAGCAGCCAAGCCCCCGAGGGATTCACTGAAGCTTTCTTT
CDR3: CASSQAPEGFTEAFF

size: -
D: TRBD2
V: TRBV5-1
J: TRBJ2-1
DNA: TGCGCCAGCAGCTTGTTTAGCGGGGGGGCTGGTGAGCAGTTCTTC
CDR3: CASSLFSGGAGEQFF

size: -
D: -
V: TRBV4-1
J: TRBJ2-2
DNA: TGCGCCAGCAGCCAAGACCCGGGGAACACCGGGGAGCTGTTTTTT
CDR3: CASSQDPGNTGELFF

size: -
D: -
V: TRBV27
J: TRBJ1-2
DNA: TGTGCCAGCAGACGGACTTCGGCGAGGGGCTACACCTTC
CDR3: CASRRTSARGYTF

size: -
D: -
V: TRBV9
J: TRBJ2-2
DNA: TGTGCCAGCAGCGTAGCACTGGCGAACACCGGGGAGCTGTTTTTT
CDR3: CASSVALANTGELFF

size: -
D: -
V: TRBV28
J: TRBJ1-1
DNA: TGTGCCAGCAGTTTGGCCGTTGGCAGCACTGAAGCTTTCTTT
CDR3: CASSLAVGSTEAFF

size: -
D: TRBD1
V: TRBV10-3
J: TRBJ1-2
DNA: TGTGCCATCAGCCCATCACAGGGGGAGGTAGGCTACACCTTC
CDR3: CAISPSQGEVGYTF

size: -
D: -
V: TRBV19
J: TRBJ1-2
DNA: TGTGCCAGTAGTATAATGGGGGCCCTAGATTCCTTCTATGGCTACACCTTC
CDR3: CASSIMGALDSFYGYTF

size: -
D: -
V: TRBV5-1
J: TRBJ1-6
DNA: TGCGCCAGCAGCTTGGGTGGGCCTGGTAATTCACCCCTCCACTTT
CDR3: CASSLGGPGNSPLHF

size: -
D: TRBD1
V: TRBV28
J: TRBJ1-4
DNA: TGTGCCAGCAGTCCCCGGACAGGCAATCCCTCTATGGGGGGTGAAAAACTGTTTTTT
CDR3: CASSPRTGNPSMGGEKLFF

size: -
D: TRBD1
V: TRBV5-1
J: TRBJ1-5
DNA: TGCGCCAGCAGCCAAGGGGCAGGGGGCGTCAATCAGCCCCAGCATTTT
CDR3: CASSQGAGGVNQPQHF

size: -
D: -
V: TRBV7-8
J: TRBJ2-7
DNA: TGTGCCAGCAGCTTATCTCCGACAGGAGCCTACGAGCAGTACTTC
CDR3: CASSLSPTGAYEQYF

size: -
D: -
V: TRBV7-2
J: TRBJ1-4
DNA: TGTGCCAGCAGCTTGGCAGGGCAAGGTGAAAAACTGTTTTTT
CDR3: CASSLAGQGEKLFF

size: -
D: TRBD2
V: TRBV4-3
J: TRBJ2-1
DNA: TGCGCCAGCAGCCAAGGCCTAGCGGGAGGTTACAATGAGCAGTTCTTC
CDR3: CASSQGLAGGYNEQFF